This T cell receptor (beta chain) is from a study of blood T cell repertoires in COVID-19. Study at large: COVID-19 samples collected from the United States, Italy and Spain covered acute and convalescent phases. PBMCs, B-cell-depleted T cells, or T cells provided the cDNA or gDNA that made up the material.

Germline V gives CDR1 SSHAT, CDR2 FNYEAQ (reference sequence). The CDR3 is 17 amino acids. The authors' processing: Amplifying reference gene primers gave estimates of nucleated cell counts. The protocol was immunoSEQ multiplex PCR, while the TCRdb copy is restricted to in-frame clones and leaves out a portion. Clone size and the V and J calls come from that table; the DNA yielded D and trimming. Found here are about 50,000 clones, approximately 88% of them singletons; the top ten hold roughly 13%. As for this clone: Relative to the germline gene, one junction end is altered; a read error may explain this.

The chain is built from TRBV7-7 and TRBJ2-2; D is undetermined. The source material was peripheral blood. This TCR came from a human donor with active COVID-19. The donor label of this sample is uncertain. The CDR3 spells CASSPVPPRLNTGELFF. Here the CDR3 DNA reads TGTGCTAGCAGCCCCGTCCCACCGAGGCTCAACACCGGGGAGCTGTTTTTT.